Below, 18 T cell receptor beta chains from the same sample are listed, as sequenced in a study of blood T cell repertoires in COVID-19. Sequenced by immunoSEQ multiplex PCR; TCRdb stores in-frame clones only, minus some. The data contain about 280,000 clones, 83% of them singletons. Specimen: peripheral blood. These receptors were taken from a woman aged 45-59 years who had recovered from COVID-19.

V is TRBV28 and J is TRBJ2-1; 10 bases line up with TRBD2. This CDR3 comprises 17 residues. V shed 8 bases and J 4 bases; nucleotides not matched to a gene: 14. Germline assignment: CDR1 MDHEN and CDR2 SYDVKM. The CDR3 DNA reads as TGTGCCAGCGTTCCTGCATCTAGCGGGGGCCGATACAATGAGCAGTTCTTC. This codes for CASVPASSGGRYNEQFF.

The V and J genes are TRBV6-5 and TRBJ1-4; 10 nucleotides agree with TRBD1. The V and J ends lost 5 bases and 7 bases, in that order; junction bases with no gene match: 4. Germline V CDR1 and CDR2: MNHEY, SVGAGI. The CDR3 is made up of 14 amino acids. CDR3 protein: CASSRQGAPEKLFF. The CDR3 nucleotides are TGTGCCAGCAGTAGACAGGGGGCGCCTGAAAAACTGTTTTTT.

This chain uses TRBV2 with TRBJ1-2, with TRBD1 as a possible D gene (5 bases). Germline loops: CDR1 SNHLY, CDR2 FYNNEI. V gave up 0 bases and J gave up 4 bases, with 9 bases separating them. CDR3 length equals 14 residues. CDR3 coding DNA: TGTGCCAGCAGTGAAGCGACAGCCTCCTATGGCTACACCTTC. As protein: CASSEATASYGYTF.

The CDR3 bases are TGTGCCAGCATGCGGGACAGGGGTGTTGGCGGGGAGCTGTTTTTT. As protein: CASMRDRGVGGELFF. The chain is built from TRBV6-5 and TRBJ2-2, with 10 bases matching TRBD1. With 7 bases clipped from V and 7 bases from J, the junction kept 9 bases outside the gene matches. Per germline, CDR1 MNHEY and CDR2 SVGAGI. This CDR3 spans 15 amino acids.

The rearrangement joins TRBV19 to TRBJ1-5; D not resolved. V was trimmed by 3 bases and J by 1 base, leaving 16 bases between them. CDR1 is LNHDA, CDR2 SQIVND, per germline (reference sequence). The CDR3 has 17 amino acids. The DNA for the CDR3 is TGTGCCAGTAGTATCGCGTGGAGGGATATAAGCAATCAGCCCCAGCATTTT. It codes for CASSIAWRDISNQPQHF.

The table lists this clone with a count of one. The V call is TRBV19, the J call TRBJ2-7; 8 bases agree with TRBD2. J was trimmed by 5 bases and V by 3 bases; bases with no gene match: 9. CDR1 is LNHDA, CDR2 SQIVND, per germline (reference sequence). This CDR3 region has 15 residues. CDR3 nucleotide sequence: TGTGCCAGTAGTATTAAGGCGGGAGGTGCCCACGAGCAGTACTTC. It codes for CASSIKAGGAHEQYF.

This clone appeared a few times. The genes are TRBV6-1 and TRBJ2-1, with 9 bases matching TRBD1. This CDR3 has 15 amino acids. V was clipped by 2 bases and J by 7 bases; unmatched bases: 6. The germline V gene encodes CDR1 MNHNS and CDR2 SASEGT. CDR3 sequence: CASSENRGRWNEQFF. CDR3 sequence (DNA): TGTGCCAGCAGTGAAAACAGGGGGCGCTGGAATGAGCAGTTCTTC.

The genes are TRBV5-1 and TRBJ1-1; TRBD1 might be the D (5 bases). V was clipped by 1 base and J by 7 bases, with 20 bases between them. There are 16 residues in the CDR3. Germline CDR1 reads SGHRS; CDR2 reads YFSETQ. The CDR3 region is CASSLNGGLREVEAFF. As DNA, the CDR3 is TGCGCCAGCAGCTTGAACGGGGGTTTGAGAGAGGTTGAAGCTTTCTTT.

The rearrangement uses TRBV5-5 and TRBJ2-1, with D perhaps matching TRBD2 (7 bases). With 6 bases removed from V and 6 bases from J, the gap between germline ends came to 19 bases. The CDR3 runs to 15 residues. Germline V lookup: CDR1 SGHKS, CDR2 YYEKEE (reference sequence). The CDR3 nucleotides are TGTGCCAGCACACGGACCGGGGGGCCCCTCAATGAGCAGTTCTTC. It yields the protein CASTRTGGPLNEQFF.

This clone was observed a few times. The genes are TRBV3-1 (or the pseudogene TRBV3-2) and TRBJ2-7; D is ambiguous. V was clipped by 8 bases and J by 5 bases, with 16 bases between them. Germline V gives CDR1 LGHDT, CDR2 YNNKEL (reference sequence). The CDR3 contains 13 residues. CDR3 sequence: CASSRVRSHEQYF. CDR3 nucleotides: TGTGCCAGCTCCCGCGTACGTTCCCACGAGCAGTACTTC.

This chain uses TRBV30 with TRBJ2-3; TRBD2 matches 11 bases. Trimming took 1 base from V and 2 from J; bases not matched to a gene: 2. The CDR3 is 15 amino acids. The germline V gene has CDR1 GTSNPN and CDR2 SVGIG (reference sequence). The CDR3 is CAWSAGLAVTDTQYF. DNA for the CDR3: TGTGCCTGGAGTGCGGGACTAGCGGTCACAGATACGCAGTATTTT.

The chain is built from TRBV1 and TRBJ2-7; the table assigns TRBD2, which was not confirmed against the DNA. TRBV1 is an annotated pseudogene. The length of the CDR3 is 14 residues. CDR3 residues: CTSPRLGSSYEQYF. In DNA, the CDR3 is TGCACCAGCCCACGACTAGGAAGCTCCTACGAGCAGTACTTC.

This clone was recorded once. The V call is TRBV5-8, the J call TRBJ1-2, with unresolved D. Germline lookup yields CDR1 SGHTS and CDR2 YDEGEE. Trimming stripped 3 bases from V and 5 bases from J, with 17 bases between. This CDR3 has 15 residues. For the CDR3, the DNA is TGTGCCAGCAGCTCGCCTCGCCATAACAATTATGGCTACACCTTC. Amino acids: CASSSPRHNNYGYTF.

The rearrangement joins TRBV5-1 to TRBJ2-3, with 11 bases aligning to TRBD2. This CDR3 contains 16 residues. The J segment lost 5 bases and the V segment lost 0 bases, leaving 5 bases of the junction unmatched. In germline, CDR1 is SGHRS, CDR2 YFSETQ. The CDR3 here is CASSLVLAGGGDTQYF. For the CDR3, the DNA is TGCGCCAGCAGCTTGGTTCTAGCGGGGGGAGGAGATACGCAGTATTTT.

This sequence joins TRBV9 and TRBJ2-5; D is perhaps TRBD2 (5 bases). This CDR3 contains 13 residues. Germline V gives CDR1 SGDLS, CDR2 YYNGEE. Trimming removed 0 bases at V and 3 bases at J, with 6 bases between. This chain's CDR3 is CASSVEEEETQYF. As DNA, the CDR3 is TGTGCCAGCAGCGTAGAGGAGGAAGAGACCCAGTACTTC.

The V gene is TRBV3-1 (or the pseudogene TRBV3-2), the J gene TRBJ2-5; 10 bases line up with TRBD2. Unmatched junction bases numbered 10, after V lost 1 base and J lost 5 bases. There are 17 residues in the CDR3. Germline V gene sequence: CDR1 LGHDT, CDR2 YNNKEL (reference sequence). Here the CDR3 reads CASSQGDAGLAFETQYF. DNA of the CDR3: TGTGCCAGCAGCCAAGGTGACGCGGGACTAGCGTTCGAGACCCAGTACTTC.

The V and J genes are TRBV6-2 or TRBV6-3 and TRBJ2-3; D not certain. Trimming left V 2 bases short and J 0 bases short, with 6 bases between. From germline, CDR1 is MNHEY and CDR2 SVGEGT. The CDR3 runs to 14 residues. CDR3 amino acids: CASSYLGSTDTQYF. The CDR3, as DNA: TGTGCCAGCAGTTACCTCGGGAGCACAGATACGCAGTATTTT.

The V and J genes are TRBV7-2 and TRBJ2-7; the match to TRBD1 covers 8 bases. The germline V gene encodes CDR1 SGHTA and CDR2 FQGNSA. The V and J ends lost 3 bases and 6 bases, in that order; junction bases with no gene match: 10. This CDR3 spans 15 amino acids. The CDR3 loop reads CASSFATGERGEQYF. The CDR3 DNA reads as TGTGCCAGCAGCTTTGCGACAGGGGAAAGGGGCGAGCAGTACTTC. Full variable domain (rest looked up from reference TRBV7-2 and TRBJ2-7): GAGVSQSPSNKVTEKGKDVELRCDPISGHTALYWYRQSLGQGLEFLIYFQGNSAPDKSGLPSDRFSAERTGGSVSTLTIQRTQQEDSAVYLCASSFATGERGEQYFGPGTRLTVT.